This T cell receptor (beta chain) came from a study of blood T cells in healthy people across ages (dated by TCRdb to 2015 to 2017). Turning to the overall study: Template switching captured roughly one uniquely barcoded TCR beta cDNA molecule per two T cells in model experiments. For two donors (one aged 18 to 30 and one aged 80 or older), the study analyzed two additional independent replicas of 1 million unique cDNA reads from the same blood draw. Using deep sequencing normalized with unique cDNA molecular identifiers, the study measured how TCR beta repertoire diversity changes with age. Donors were grouped into four age groups: young (average about 15 years), middle-aged (around 39), aged (around 62) and long-lived (around 82). Donors of different ages were randomly distributed across sequencing lanes to avoid experimental bias.

General findings and caveats noted by the study authors: Because the CMV infection status of the donors was unknown, age-related changes in expanded clonotypes may potentially have been confounded. As age increased, observed TCR beta diversity per million T cells dropped in a roughly linear way, and a significant reduction was already evident by age 40. Estimates of total diversity based on one million sequenced T cells were considered lower bounds and underestimates. Since profiling was done on bulk unsorted PBMCs, naive and antigen-experienced compartments could not be conclusively compared. Observed TCR beta diversity correlated strongly with the percentage of naive T cells measured by flow cytometry. Compared with the aged group, the long-lived group had more naive CD4+ T cells, fewer expanded clones and increased TCR diversity, a pattern suggesting age selection.

The germline ends are 13 bases apart after V is trimmed by 0 bases and J by 11 bases. The CDR3 spans 13 residues, from the cysteine through the phenylalanine. Just CDR3 DNA is preserved here, 39 bases in frame from base 1. CDR1 LGHDT and CDR2 YNNKEL are derived from the germline V gene (reference sequence). This clonotype was counted a single time. Its antigen is currently not known. No qualities accompany the bases; no much larger clone lies one base away. Just one read gives weak support. Systemically healthy Caucasian individuals from Russia, 39 in total and aged roughly 6 to 90 years, were included as donors. About 9.6 milliliters of peripheral blood were collected from each donor into EDTA-treated Vacutainer tubes. Ficoll-Paque density-gradient centrifugation was used to isolate PBMCs, with at least 6.5 million per sample. Total RNA, at least 6 micrograms per sample, was extracted from PBMCs with Trizol reagent. The percentages of naive CD45RAhigh/CD27high T cells were determined by flow cytometry on a PBMC aliquot from every donor.

Library preparation used 5' RACE. TCRdb shows the sequencer as Illumina HiSeq 2500. A second PCR of about 7 to 12 cycles was performed with a sample-barcoded 5' primer and a J-beta primer mix. A unique molecular identifier was introduced onto each TCR beta cDNA molecule by a template-switch 5' adaptor carrying 12 random nucleotides. Each sample yielded at least 2.5 million CDR3-containing paired-end reads. First-strand cDNA was synthesized from all RNA with the Mint cDNA synthesis kit, primed by a TRBC-specific oligonucleotide. After uracil-DNA glycosylase treatment, a first 18-cycle PCR used universal primers M1SS and BC2_uni_R on all cDNA. Under the source paper's analysis protocol: For normalization, 1 million high-quality reads, each with a distinct molecular identifier, were randomly selected from each sample. Instead of being binned into consensus sequences, reads with shared molecular identifiers were discarded. MiTCR, with a Q25 quality threshold and the strictest error-elimination algorithm, was used for CDR3 identification, clonotype clustering and error correction. A nonparametric unseen species model with Euler transformation was used to estimate lower-bound total TCR beta diversity. TCRdb itself trimmed the public reads at Q25 with fastp, ran MiXCR and retained productive beta chains. Here each entry gathers all rows of one CDR3 protein and keeps the most common genes and DNA. TCRdb, not the original authors, processed these V and J calls. The sample contains about 730,000 distinct CDR3 sequences, roughly 41% of them found a single time. The top ten constitute 20% to 25% of the sample.

The sequenced sample was blood. The sequence joins TRBV3-1 to TRBJ2-5, with the D gene not confidently named. This TCR came from a woman aged 55-70 years in good health. The CDR3 is CASSQDRKDEQYF. The nucleotide sequence reads as follows: TGTGCCAGCAGCCAAGATCGAAAGGATGAGCAGTACTTC.